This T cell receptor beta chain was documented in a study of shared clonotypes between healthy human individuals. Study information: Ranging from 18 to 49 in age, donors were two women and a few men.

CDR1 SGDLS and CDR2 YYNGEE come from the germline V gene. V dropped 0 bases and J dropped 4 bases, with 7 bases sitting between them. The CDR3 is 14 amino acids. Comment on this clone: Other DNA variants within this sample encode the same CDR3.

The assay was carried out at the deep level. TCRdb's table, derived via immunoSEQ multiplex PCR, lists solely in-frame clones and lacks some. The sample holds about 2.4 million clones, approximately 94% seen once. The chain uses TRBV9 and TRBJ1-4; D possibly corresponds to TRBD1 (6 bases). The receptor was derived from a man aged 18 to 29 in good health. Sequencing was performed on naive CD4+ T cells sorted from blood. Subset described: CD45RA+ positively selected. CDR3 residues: CASSVGGLNEKLFF. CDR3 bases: TGTGCCAGCAGCGTAGGGGGGCTTAATGAAAAACTGTTTTTT.